The 25 T cell receptor beta chains below were found in one sample sequenced in a study of blood T cell repertoires in COVID-19. Only in-frame clones appear in the TCRdb table, and some are missing; sequencing was by immunoSEQ multiplex PCR. The sample consists of tens of thousands of clones, 88% of them appearing once. Sequenced: peripheral blood. The receptors come from a man in his fifties with active COVID-19.

The chain couples TRBV19 to TRBJ1-2, with D perhaps matching TRBD1 (6 bases). Trimming took off 0 bases at V and 4 bases at J, with 9 bases between the two ends. Germline V gene lookup returns CDR1 LNHDA and CDR2 SQIVND (reference sequence). CDR3 length: 14 amino acids. CDR3 sequence reads: CASSIERGAYGYTF. In DNA, the CDR3 is TGTGCCAGTAGTATAGAACGGGGGGCCTATGGCTACACCTTC. Based on the CDR3 plus reference TRBV19 and TRBJ1-2, the full variable domain is DGGITQSPKYLFRKEGQNVTLSCEQNLNHDAMYWYRQDPGQGLRLIYYSQIVNDFQKGDIAEGYSVSREKKESFPLTVTSAQKNPTAFYLCASSIERGAYGYTFGSGTRLTVV.

The CDR3 nucleotides are TGTGCCAGTAGCCGACAGGTTTCTGGAAACACCATATATTTT. Residues: CASSRQVSGNTIYF. The chain employs TRBV19 and TRBJ1-3; maybe TRBD1 (6 bases). V lost 6 bases and J lost 1, with 10 bases in between. Looked up from germline, CDR1 is LNHDA and CDR2 is SQIVND (reference sequence). CDR3 length: 14 residues.

The CDR3 nucleotides are TGTGCCAGCAGCTTAGTCGGGACAGGTGCTATTGGCTACACCTTC. It yields the protein CASSLVGTGAIGYTF. V usage is TRBV7-8 and J usage is TRBJ1-2; 8 nucleotides line up with TRBD1. The CDR3 totals 15 residues. V dropped 1 base and J dropped 7; count of bases not matched to a gene: 8. Germline values: CDR1 SGHVS, CDR2 FQNEAQ.

The gene calls are TRBV19 and TRBJ2-7, with D tentatively TRBD2 (5 bases). The CDR3 is 14 amino acids. Germline loops: CDR1 LNHDA, CDR2 SQIVND (reference sequence). V was cut by 6 bases and J by 7 bases, with 19 bases left in between. CDR3 nucleotide sequence: TGTGCCAGTAGGGACCGGTCTAGGGCGGGTGAGCAGTACTTC. As protein: CASRDRSRAGEQYF.

The chain employs TRBV7-9 and TRBJ1-2, with TRBD1 matching over 8 bases. CDR1 is SEHNR, CDR2 FQNEAQ, per germline (reference sequence). The CDR3 runs to 17 residues. Losses at the gene ends were 1 base for V and 5 bases for J; bases not matched to a gene: 12. The CDR3 region is CASSLDWQGAGLYGYTF. The CDR3 nucleotides are TGTGCCAGCAGCTTAGATTGGCAGGGGGCTGGTCTTTATGGCTACACCTTC.

The V gene is TRBV25-1, the J gene TRBJ1-1, with 8 bases fitting TRBD1. Germline values: CDR1 MGHDK, CDR2 SYGVNS. V lost 1 base, J lost 5 bases, and 3 bases stayed unmatched. The CDR3 has 14 amino acids. In DNA form, the CDR3 reads TGTGCCAGCAGTGAATCAGGGGGCGGGACTGAAGCTTTCTTT. Translating it yields CASSESGGGTEAFF.

The chain is built from TRBV2 and TRBJ2-2; 8 bases are a match to TRBD2. V was clipped by 4 bases and J by 1 base; unmatched bases: 5. CDR3 size: 16 residues. Germline values: CDR1 SNHLY, CDR2 FYNNEI. The CDR3, as DNA: TGTGCCAGCAGTGCGACCGGGACTAGGAACACCGGGGAGCTGTTTTTT. It is translated as CASSATGTRNTGELFF. Combining the CDR3 with reference TRBV2 and TRBJ2-2 gives the whole variable domain EPEVTQTPSHQVTQMGQEVILRCVPISNHLYFYWYRQILGQKVEFLVSFYNNEISEKSEIFDDQFSVERPDGSNFTLKIRSTKLEDSAMYFCASSATGTRNTGELFFGEGSRLTVL.

This chain uses TRBV7-9 with TRBJ2-5, with a possible D match to TRBD2 (6 bases). V lost 1 base and J lost 5, with 14 bases in between. Germline lookup yields CDR1 SEHNR and CDR2 FQNEAQ (reference sequence). This CDR3 is 15 amino acids long. CDR3 bases: TGTGCCAGCAGCTTAGTCTCCGCGGCGGGGGAGACCCAGTACTTC. This sequence encodes CASSLVSAAGETQYF.

V usage is TRBV2 and J usage is TRBJ1-5; 7 positions agree with TRBD1. V was clipped by 7 bases and J by 2 bases; unmatched bases: 8. The CDR3 totals 15 residues. In germline, CDR1 is SNHLY, CDR2 FYNNEI. The CDR3 sequence is CASTQQGMGNQPQHF. CDR3 DNA: TGTGCCAGCACCCAACAGGGGATGGGCAATCAGCCCCAGCATTTT.

V usage is TRBV20-1 and J usage is TRBJ2-5, with a possible D match to TRBD1 (5 bases). Trimming removed 3 bases from V and 3 bases from J, with 14 bases in between. CDR3 length equals 14 residues. The germline gives CDR1 DFQATT, CDR2 SNEGSKA (reference sequence). The CDR3 reads CSASFRTLEETQYF. In nucleotides, the CDR3 is TGCAGTGCTAGTTTCAGGACACTTGAAGAGACCCAGTACTTC.

The J gene is TRBJ1-6, the V gene TRBV5-4, with unresolved D. Between the trimmed V and J ends, which lost 1 base and 0 bases, there was a span of 8 bases. The CDR3 is 16 amino acids. Germline CDR1 reads SGHNT; CDR2 reads YYREEE (reference sequence). CDR3 nucleotide sequence: TGTGCCAGCAGCTTGTTCGGGGACTCCTATAATTCACCCCTCCACTTT. Translation gives CASSLFGDSYNSPLHF.

This chain joins TRBV19 and TRBJ2-5; TRBD2 matches at 9 bases. The CDR3 loop spans 14 amino acids. CDR1 is LNHDA, CDR2 SQIVND, per germline (reference sequence). The trim removed 5 bases at V and 5 bases at J, leaving 6 bases unmatched. CDR3 protein: CASSVGTSSETQYF. DNA for the CDR3: TGTGCCAGTAGTGTCGGGACTAGCTCTGAGACCCAGTACTTC.

The chain uses TRBV5-6 and TRBJ2-7, with 7 bases that match TRBD2. CDR1 SGHDT and CDR2 YYEEEE come from the germline V gene. The ends lost 4 bases at V and 3 bases at J; junction bases unmatched: 7. The CDR3 runs 14 residues. The CDR3 DNA is TGTGCCAGCAGCACCCGGTTAGCGGGCTACGAGCAGTACTTC. Protein sequence: CASSTRLAGYEQYF.

The gene calls are TRBV7-2 and TRBJ2-3; possible D gene TRBD2, 6 bases. The V and J ends lost 1 base and 2 bases respectively, with 10 bases between them. CDR1 and CDR2 (germline): SGHTA, FQGNSA. This CDR3 contains 15 residues. CDR3 sequence (DNA): TGTGCCAGCAGCTTAGGCGGGGCTAACACAGATACGCAGTATTTT. Translated, it gives CASSLGGANTDTQYF.

The V gene is TRBV19, the J gene TRBJ1-2; unclear D gene. V shed 1 base and J shed 4 bases, with 7 bases lying between them. Germline-derived CDR1 and CDR2 are LNHDA and SQIVND (reference sequence). This CDR3 contains 13 residues. The CDR3, as DNA: TGTGCCAGTAGTATAGGACTCAGCTATGGCTACACCTTC. Protein product: CASSIGLSYGYTF.

To note about this clone: An end of the junction differs from the germline gene, which may be a read error. The chain links TRBV18 to TRBJ1-4, with D tentatively TRBD1 (5 bases). Germline V lookup: CDR1 KGHSH, CDR2 LQKENI. CDR3 size: 11 residues. DNA of the CDR3: TGTGCCAGCTCAGGTGGGGCAGGGATGGGTTTT. Translation: CASSGGAGMGF.

The chain employs TRBV12-5 and TRBJ2-7; 7 bases map to TRBD1. The CDR3 covers 12 residues. Unmatched junction bases numbered 9, after V lost 3 bases and J lost 13 bases. The germline CDR1 and CDR2 sequences are LGHNT and FRNRAP. The CDR3 coding sequence is TGTGCTAGTGGTTTAGAACAGGGGAGCTTTTACTTC. It translates to CASGLEQGSFYF.

The chain recombines TRBV7-9 with TRBJ2-5; the match to TRBD2 covers 12 bases. From germline, CDR1 is SEHNR and CDR2 FQNEAQ (reference sequence). Losses at the gene ends were 6 bases for V and 4 bases for J; bases not matched to a gene: 9. The CDR3 is 16 residues long. For the CDR3, the DNA is TGTGCCAGCAGTTCCCCTCTAGCGGGGGGGCGAGAGACCCAGTACTTC. It codes for CASSSPLAGGRETQYF.

The chain joins TRBV19 to TRBJ1-2; 8 nucleotides agree with TRBD1. Germline-derived CDR1 and CDR2 are LNHDA and SQIVND (reference sequence). The CDR3 has 17 amino acids. The junction had 11 bases not matched to a gene; V was cut back by 5 bases and J by 0 bases. The CDR3 DNA sequence: TGTGCCAGTAGTCCACTCCCGGGACAGGCCGCTAACTATGGCTACACCTTC. Translation gives CASSPLPGQAANYGYTF.

The chain joins TRBV3-1 (or the pseudogene TRBV3-2) to TRBJ1-5, with 9 bases that match TRBD1. Germline V CDR1 and CDR2: LGHDT, YNNKEL (reference sequence). J was trimmed by 4 bases and V by 3 bases; bases with no gene match: 1. The CDR3 runs 14 residues. CDR3 sequence reads: CASSQGQGNQPQHF. In DNA, the CDR3 is TGTGCCAGCAGCCAGGGACAGGGTAATCAGCCCCAGCATTTT.

The chain recombines TRBV19 with TRBJ1-6, with 7 bases that match TRBD1. V trimming: 5 bases; J trimming: 7 bases; junction bases outside the gene matches: 8. Per the germline V gene, CDR1 is LNHDA and CDR2 is SQIVND (reference sequence). This CDR3 contains 15 residues. CDR3 residues: CASSPQPGQNSPLHF. In nucleotides, the CDR3 is TGTGCCAGTAGTCCCCAACCGGGACAGAATTCACCCCTCCACTTT.

The chain uses TRBV6-1 and TRBJ1-4, with D perhaps TRBD1 (6 bases). Looked up from germline, CDR1 is MNHNS and CDR2 is SASEGT. The V end lost 2 bases, the J end lost 13 bases, and 14 bases lay between the germline ends. CDR3 size: 13 residues. In DNA, the CDR3 is TGTGCCAGCAGTGAATTCACCCGAGGGGGACTGTTTTTT. This gives the protein CASSEFTRGGLFF.

J is TRBJ2-1 and V is TRBV11-3; 10 bases line up with TRBD2. The germline CDR1 and CDR2 sequences are SGHNT and YENEEA. The V segment lost 3 bases and the J segment 6 bases; nucleotides outside the gene matches: 5. The CDR3 length is 15 residues. Written as DNA, the CDR3 is TGTGCCAGCAGCTTCGTACTAGCGGGGCTCAATGAGCAGTTCTTC. It translates to CASSFVLAGLNEQFF.

This clone came up a few times. The J gene is TRBJ1-5, the V gene TRBV18; TRBD1 agrees at 8 bases. Trimming cost V 4 bases and J 4 bases; bases outside gene matches: 9. Germline CDR1 and CDR2: KGHSH and LQKENI. The CDR3 is 16 residues long. DNA for the CDR3: TGTGCCAGCTCACTCACAGGGGGGACGGGGAATCAGCCCCAGCATTTT. It codes for CASSLTGGTGNQPQHF. The full variable domain, in which reference TRBV18 and TRBJ1-5 provide the parts outside the CDR3, is NAGVMQNPRHLVRRRGQEARLRCSPMKGHSHVYWYRQLPEEGLKFMVYLQKENIIDESGMPKERFSAEFPKEGPSILRIQQVVRGDSAAYFCASSLTGGTGNQPQHFGDGTRLSIL.

J is TRBJ2-1 and V is TRBV6-1; D unresolved. CDR1 and CDR2 from the germline V gene are MNHNS and SASEGT. The CDR3 runs to 17 residues. Trimming removed 4 bases from V and 1 base from J, with 17 bases in between. CDR3 DNA: TGTGCCAGCAGTGCAGAAATTGACACTTGGTCCTACAATGAGCAGTTCTTC. It yields the protein CASSAEIDTWSYNEQFF.